This T cell receptor (beta chain) originates from a study of human T cells and chemical hapten exposure. Study at large: Slight differences in pooled library volume were the main source of varying TCR yields across samples.

Individual cDNA molecules had unique molecular identifiers attached to them by the library. Via MiXCR, TCRdb re-called the RACE reads, giving one row per CDR3 protein. The sample contains about 46,000 distinct CDR3 sequences, 3.5% to 4.5% of which appear only once. Looked up from germline, CDR1 is SEHNR and CDR2 is FQNEAQ (reference sequence). The CDR3 consists of 13 residues. Trimming removed 6 bases from V and 1 base from J, with 9 bases in between. This clonotype has a count of ten or more. Documented time point: healthy volunteer bleed at 2 weeks. Total RNA was isolated from unfractionated whole blood.

The receptor's source is a female donor in good health. Some clones in this sample may be carry-over from other donors' samples. Sequencing input: whole blood. The chain combines TRBV7-9 with TRBJ1-1; no clear D gene. For the CDR3, the DNA is TGTGCCAGCAGTCAAGAACCGAACACTGAAGCTTTCTTT. It encodes CASSQEPNTEAFF.